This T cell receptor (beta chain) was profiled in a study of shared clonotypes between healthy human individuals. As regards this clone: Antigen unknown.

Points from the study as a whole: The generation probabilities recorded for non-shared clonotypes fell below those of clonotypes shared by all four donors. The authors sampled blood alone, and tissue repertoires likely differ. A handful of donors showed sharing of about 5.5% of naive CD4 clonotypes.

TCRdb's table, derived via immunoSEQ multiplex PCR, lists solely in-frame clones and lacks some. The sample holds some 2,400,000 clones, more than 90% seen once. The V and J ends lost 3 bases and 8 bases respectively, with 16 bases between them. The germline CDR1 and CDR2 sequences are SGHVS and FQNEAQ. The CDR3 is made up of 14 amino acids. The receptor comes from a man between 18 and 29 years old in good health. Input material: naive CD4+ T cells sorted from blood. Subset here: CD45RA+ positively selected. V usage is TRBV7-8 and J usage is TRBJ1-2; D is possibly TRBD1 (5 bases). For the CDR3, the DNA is TGTGCCAGCAGCTTGGGGACGGGGGTTAGAGGCTACACCTTC. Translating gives CASSLGTGVRGYTF.